Following are 13 T cell receptor beta chains from one sample sequenced in a study of brain T cells in children with intractable seizures. Profiled with immunoSEQ multiplex PCR; TCRdb holds only in-frame clones, not every one. Of about 120,000 clones listed, 90% to 95% are singletons. This specimen consisted of peripheral blood, obtained at surgery. Every receptor here comes from a boy in the first two years of life with hemimegalencephaly and intractable seizures.

The chain joins TRBV27 to TRBJ2-2; unclear D gene. Deletions cut 3 bases from V and 5 bases from J, with 7 bases between. The CDR3 spans 13 residues. Germline V CDR1 and CDR2: MNHEY, SMNVEV (reference sequence). CDR3 loop: CASSFRGTGELFF. CDR3 bases: TGTGCCAGCAGTTTTCGAGGAACCGGGGAGCTGTTTTTT.

This chain links TRBV19 with TRBJ1-3; TRBD1 agrees at 10 bases. Per germline, CDR1 LNHDA and CDR2 SQIVND (reference sequence). The CDR3 sequence is 15 residues long. Unmatched junction bases numbered 6, after V lost 6 bases and J lost 4 bases. CDR3 sequence reads: CASSDRGRRGNTIYF. DNA for the CDR3: TGTGCCAGTAGCGACAGGGGGCGGAGAGGAAACACCATATATTTT.

This clone was observed a single time. The chain has TRBV7-2 and TRBJ2-1; tentative D call: TRBD1 (5 bases). The CDR3 runs to 17 residues. V was cut by 0 bases and J by 10 bases, with 22 bases left in between. The germline gives CDR1 SGHTA, CDR2 FQGNSA. The CDR3 spells CASSLARLGAPRNEQFF. The CDR3 DNA follows: TGTGCCAGCAGCTTAGCGAGGCTAGGGGCCCCACGGAACGAGCAGTTCTTC. Full variable domain (rest looked up from reference TRBV7-2 and TRBJ2-1): GAGVSQSPSNKVTEKGKDVELRCDPISGHTALYWYRQSLGQGLEFLIYFQGNSAPDKSGLPSDRFSAERTGGSVSTLTIQRTQQEDSAVYLCASSLARLGAPRNEQFFGPGTRLTVL.

The V and J genes are TRBV6-2 or TRBV6-3 and TRBJ2-1, with D maybe TRBD2 (6 bases). The germline V gene encodes CDR1 MNHEY and CDR2 SVGEGT. This CDR3 region has 14 residues. Between the trimmed V and J ends, which lost 2 bases and 7 bases, there was a span of 12 bases. CDR3 amino acids: CASSYRGEKNEQFF. The CDR3 nucleotides read TGTGCCAGCAGTTACCGCGGGGAGAAGAATGAGCAGTTCTTC.

The V and J genes are TRBV28 and TRBJ2-5; perhaps TRBD1 as D (6 bases). Trimming took 2 bases from V and 3 from J, leaving 16 bases between them. This CDR3 contains 16 residues. CDR1 is MDHEN, CDR2 SYDVKM, per germline. CDR3 nucleotide sequence: TGTGCCAGCAGTTTAGGTTGGGGGCGAGGGAAAGAGACCCAGTACTTC. This encodes CASSLGWGRGKETQYF.

The chain recombines TRBV28 with TRBJ2-7; 11 bases fit TRBD2. Germline CDR1 MDHEN, CDR2 SYDVKM. The CDR3 has 14 residues. J gave up 4 bases and V 9 bases, and 8 bases lay outside the gene matches. This CDR3 reads CASGPGLAAYEQYF. CDR3 nucleotides: TGTGCCAGTGGGCCGGGACTAGCGGCATACGAGCAGTACTTC.

The chain joins TRBV5-4 to TRBJ2-7; 14 bases fit TRBD2. The length of the CDR3 is 15 residues. Per germline, CDR1 SGHNT and CDR2 YYREEE (reference sequence). With V trimmed by 4 bases and J by 6 bases, 6 bases remained unmatched. The CDR3 region is CASSLGTSGRSEQYF. For the CDR3, the DNA is TGTGCCAGCAGCCTAGGGACTAGCGGGAGATCCGAGCAGTACTTC.

The V call is TRBV7-9, the J call TRBJ1-3; 7 bases agree with TRBD1. After removal of 7 bases from V and 4 bases from J, the junction contained 7 bases not matched to a gene. Germline CDR1 reads SEHNR; CDR2 reads FQNEAQ (reference sequence). The CDR3 is 14 residues long. As DNA, the CDR3 is TGTGCCAGCACCGTCGACAGGGAAGGAAACACCATATATTTT. This translates into CASTVDREGNTIYF.

In DNA form, the CDR3 reads TGTGCCAGCACTGTGGGGACTAGCGGGAGGTGGTTGGAGCAGTTCTTC. Translating it yields CASTVGTSGRWLEQFF. V is TRBV28 and J is TRBJ2-1; 15 nucleotides agree with TRBD2. The CDR3 loop spans 16 amino acids. Per the germline V gene, CDR1 is MDHEN and CDR2 is SYDVKM. The J segment lost 10 bases and the V segment lost 7 bases, leaving 11 bases of the junction unmatched.

The chain recombines TRBV3-1 (or the pseudogene TRBV3-2) with TRBJ1-4, with D uncertain. The CDR3 runs 15 residues. CDR1 is LGHDT, CDR2 YNNKEL, per germline (reference sequence). V was cut by 0 bases and J by 1 base, with 6 bases left in between. The CDR3 here is CASSQDLITNEKLFF. The CDR3 region has the DNA TGTGCCAGCAGCCAAGATTTGATAACTAATGAAAAACTGTTTTTT.

V gene TRBV12-3 or TRBV12-4 combines with J gene TRBJ1-5, with 7 bases that match TRBD1. V was pared by 6 bases and J by 6 bases, with 2 bases of the junction left unmatched. There are 12 residues in the CDR3. The CDR3 nucleotides are TGTGCCAGCAGAGACAGGGCTCAGCCCCAGCATTTT. Amino acid sequence: CASRDRAQPQHF.

This chain joins TRBV10-3 and TRBJ2-5; TRBD1 might be the D (6 bases). The length of the CDR3 is 12 residues. CDR1 ENHRY and CDR2 SYGVKD come from the germline V gene. Trimming removed 11 bases from V and 0 bases from J, with 10 bases in between. In nucleotides, the CDR3 is TGTGCCTCCGGACAGAACCAAGAGACCCAGTACTTC. This gives the protein CASGQNQETQYF.

This rearrangement joins TRBV29-1 to TRBJ2-5, with 7 nucleotides matching TRBD2. With V trimmed by 6 bases and J by 6 bases, 10 bases remained unmatched. The length of the CDR3 is 13 residues. Germline V CDR1 and CDR2: SQVTM, ANQGSEA. CDR3 region: CSVLEGRGKTQYF. CDR3 coding DNA: TGCAGCGTCCTGGAAGGGCGGGGGAAGACCCAGTACTTC.